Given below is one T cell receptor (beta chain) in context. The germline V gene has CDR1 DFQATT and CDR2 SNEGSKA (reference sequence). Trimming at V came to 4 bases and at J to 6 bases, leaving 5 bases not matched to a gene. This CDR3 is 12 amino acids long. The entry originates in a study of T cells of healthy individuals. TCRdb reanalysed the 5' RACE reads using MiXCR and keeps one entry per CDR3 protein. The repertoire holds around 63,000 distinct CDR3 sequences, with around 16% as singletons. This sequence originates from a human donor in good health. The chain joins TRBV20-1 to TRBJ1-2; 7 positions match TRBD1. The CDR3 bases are TGCAGTGCTACCGACAGGGCTAATGGCTACACCTTC. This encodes CSATDRANGYTF.